The next 19 T cell receptor beta chains were all read from a single sample in a study of T-cell memory formation after mild COVID-19. TCRdb fed the 5' RACE reads into MiXCR, producing one record per CDR3 protein. Of about 150,000 distinct CDR3 sequences listed, 20% to 25% are singletons. Sequencing was done on a sample of PBMCs or a T cell subset sorted from them (not recorded which). The receptors originated from an adult woman who had mild COVID-19 (a few samples of this study predate the infection). Cell type and time point are not known.

This clonotype was seen only a few times. The V call is TRBV9, the J call TRBJ2-7; 7 positions match TRBD2. Germline V CDR1 and CDR2: SGDLS, YYNGEE. V was clipped by 3 bases and J by 3 bases; unmatched bases: 9. This CDR3 has 15 residues. CDR3 region: CASSGASGVGYEQYF. Written as DNA, the CDR3 is TGTGCCAGCAGCGGGGCTAGCGGTGTCGGCTACGAGCAGTACTTC.

This clonotype was recorded a few times. The rearrangement joins TRBV5-4 to TRBJ2-5; 7 nucleotides align to TRBD1. The germline V gene encodes CDR1 SGHNT and CDR2 YYREEE (reference sequence). The CDR3 runs to 17 residues. Unmatched junction bases numbered 16, after V lost 4 bases and J lost 4 bases. CDR3 sequence (DNA): TGTGCCAGCAGCGAGGGGGCAGGCCCCCCATGGGGAGAGACCCAGTACTTC. Translated, it gives CASSEGAGPPWGETQYF.

J is TRBJ2-7 and V is TRBV15; D is undetermined. This CDR3 is built from 12 residues. Germline V gives CDR1 LNHNV, CDR2 YYDKDF (reference sequence). V lost 3 bases and J 1 base, leaving 4 bases between the germline ends. CDR3 protein: CATSSHSYEQYF. The CDR3 DNA reads TGTGCCACCAGCAGTCATTCCTACGAGCAGTACTTC.

V usage is TRBV5-1 and J usage is TRBJ2-2; 8 bases map to TRBD1. Unmatched junction bases numbered 10, after V lost 0 bases and J lost 6 bases. Per germline, CDR1 SGHRS and CDR2 YFSETQ. This CDR3 is 17 amino acids long. The CDR3 is CASSLVPPGQGAGELFF. In nucleotides, the CDR3 is TGCGCCAGCAGCTTGGTACCGCCCGGACAGGGCGCCGGGGAGCTGTTTTTT.

In this sample, this clonotype turned up a few times. The chain has TRBV7-6 and TRBJ1-2, with D possibly TRBD1 on 6 matching bases. V was clipped by 5 bases and J by 2 bases, with 12 bases between them. The V gene's germline CDR1 is SGHVS and CDR2 FNYEAQ. The CDR3 is made up of 14 amino acids. In nucleotides, the CDR3 is TGTGCCAGCAGCCCAGAGAGGGGGAACTATGGCTACACCTTC. Protein sequence: CASSPERGNYGYTF.

This clonotype was observed a few times. The chain uses TRBV14 and TRBJ1-6; no reliable D call. V dropped 0 bases and J dropped 14 bases, with 8 bases sitting between them. Germline V gene data show CDR1 as SGHDN and CDR2 as FVKESK. The length of the CDR3 is 12 residues. The CDR3 DNA follows: TGTGCCAGCAGCCAAGACGGGCTGACCCTCCACTTT. Translation: CASSQDGLTLHF.

This clonotype was observed once. V usage is TRBV24-1 and J usage is TRBJ2-5; D remains unclear. V shed 4 bases and J shed 4 bases, with 3 bases lying between them. The CDR3 length is 11 residues. From germline, CDR1 is KGHDR and CDR2 SFDVKD. The chain's CDR3 is CATSEGETQYF. CDR3 DNA: TGTGCCACCAGTGAGGGAGAGACCCAGTACTTC.

The table lists this clonotype with a few counts. This rearrangement joins TRBV4-2 to TRBJ2-5, with TRBD2 matching 7 bases. The CDR3 totals 16 residues. Germline V gene data show CDR1 as LGHNA and CDR2 as YNFKEQ. V dropped 0 bases and J dropped 5; count of bases not matched to a gene: 9. CDR3 nucleotide sequence: TGTGCCAGCAGCCAAGATAGCACGGGGGGTTGGGAGACCCAGTACTTC. It yields the protein CASSQDSTGGWETQYF.

There are a few counts of this clonotype. The chain has TRBV5-1 and TRBJ1-1; 8 nucleotides align to TRBD1. Germline-derived CDR1 and CDR2 are SGHRS and YFSETQ. The CDR3 is made up of 17 amino acids. Trimming took 2 bases from V and 1 from J; bases not matched to a gene: 10. In DNA form, the CDR3 reads TGCGCCAGCAGCTTACCCCGGGACAGGCTGGAGAACACTGAAGCTTTCTTT. It yields the protein CASSLPRDRLENTEAFF.

This clonotype has only a few counts. CDR3 sequence: CASSPGTANYEQYF. CDR3 nucleotide sequence: TGTGCCAGCAGCCCAGGGACAGCTAACTACGAGCAGTACTTC. V gene TRBV7-6 combines with J gene TRBJ2-7; TRBD1 aligns across 7 bases. The CDR3 consists of 14 residues. Germline CDR1 reads SGHVS; CDR2 reads FNYEAQ. The ends lost 5 bases at V and 3 bases at J; junction bases unmatched: 7.

The sample holds a few counts of this clonotype. The rearrangement joins TRBV20-1 to TRBJ2-7, with TRBD1 matching 7 bases. V was clipped by 0 bases and J by 0 bases; unmatched bases: 5. The CDR3 consists of 15 residues. Germline values: CDR1 DFQATT, CDR2 SNEGSKA (reference sequence). The CDR3 loop is CSARDQGVSSYEQYF. CDR3 nucleotides: TGCAGTGCTAGAGACCAGGGGGTAAGCTCCTACGAGCAGTACTTC.

The chain joins TRBV6-1 to TRBJ1-4, with 9 bases matching TRBD1. The trim removed 4 bases at V and 5 bases at J, leaving 5 bases unmatched. Germline V gene data show CDR1 as MNHNS and CDR2 as SASEGT. CDR3 length: 15 residues. CDR3 DNA: TGTGCCAGCAGTGGGCAGACAGGGGGAAATGAAAAACTGTTTTTT. Protein sequence: CASSGQTGGNEKLFF.

The chain joins TRBV11-2 to TRBJ2-3; weak D call: TRBD1 (5 bases). This CDR3 contains 21 residues. V lost 5 bases, J lost 0 bases, and 30 bases lay in between. In germline, CDR1 is SGHAT, CDR2 FQNNGV. CDR3 loop: CASSPGQFSTGPDSSTDTQYF. CDR3 in DNA: TGTGCCAGCAGCCCAGGACAATTTTCTACCGGCCCCGATTCAAGCACAGATACGCAGTATTTT.

This clonotype was found a few times. The J gene is TRBJ2-1, the V gene TRBV7-6, with D unresolved. CDR3 size: 16 residues. Germline-derived CDR1 and CDR2 are SGHVS and FNYEAQ. Trimming took 2 bases from V and 0 from J, leaving 11 bases between them. DNA for the CDR3: TGTGCCAGCAGCTTAATGGCCGAAAGCTCCTACAATGAGCAGTTCTTC. Translating gives CASSLMAESSYNEQFF.

The chain employs TRBV6-2 or TRBV6-3 and TRBJ2-5, with D tentatively TRBD1 or TRBD2 (6 bases each). The germline V gene has CDR1 MNHEY and CDR2 SVGEGT. There are 13 residues in the CDR3. The V end lost 6 bases, the J end lost 4 bases, and 12 bases lay between the germline ends. CDR3 residues: CASSNGGRETQYF. CDR3 nucleotide sequence: TGTGCCAGCAGCAATGGGGGGCGAGAGACCCAGTACTTC.

This clonotype was counted between two and nine times. The chain joins TRBV12-3 or TRBV12-4 to TRBJ1-2, with TRBD1 as a possible D gene (5 bases). Trimming removed 6 bases from V and 0 bases from J, with 14 bases in between. The CDR3 is made up of 15 amino acids. The chain's CDR3 is CASSPHGGANYGYTF. In DNA form, the CDR3 reads TGTGCCAGCAGCCCTCACGGGGGAGCTAACTATGGCTACACCTTC.

This clonotype has a single count. The chain has TRBV7-9 and TRBJ2-2, with no clear D. Looked up from germline, CDR1 is SEHNR and CDR2 is FQNEAQ (reference sequence). This CDR3 contains 11 residues. V gave up 6 bases and J gave up 8 bases, with 7 bases separating them. The CDR3 nucleotides are TGTGCCAGCAGGGGCCCGGGGGAGCTGTTTTTT. Protein sequence: CASRGPGELFF.

This clonotype was observed a handful of times. The rearrangement uses TRBV10-3 and TRBJ1-1; tentative D call: TRBD1 (5 bases). CDR1 is ENHRY and CDR2 is SYGVKD in the germline V gene. The CDR3 is made up of 13 amino acids. The V end lost 8 bases, the J end lost 0 bases, and 10 bases lay between the germline ends. The CDR3 DNA reads as TGTGCCATCTCTGCAGGGATGAACACTGAAGCTTTCTTT. Its protein product is CAISAGMNTEAFF.

The chain couples TRBV7-9 to TRBJ2-5, with 8 bases lining up with TRBD2. V trimming: 1 base; J trimming: 7 bases; junction bases outside the gene matches: 11. Germline V CDR1 and CDR2: SEHNR, FQNEAQ (reference sequence). There are 16 residues in the CDR3. This CDR3 reads CASSLVSASGLGTQYF. CDR3 DNA sequence: TGTGCCAGCAGCTTAGTTTCGGCTAGCGGGTTAGGGACCCAGTACTTC.